Following are 4 T cell receptor beta chains from one sample sequenced in a study of shared clonotypes between healthy human individuals. CD8 cells regarded as naive lacked CD45RO, were positively chosen for CCR7, and omitted terminally differentiated effector memory CD45RA+ cells. TCRdb's copy holds only in-frame clones and misses some; the assay was immunoSEQ multiplex PCR. The repertoire includes about 2.1 million clones, roughly 95% of them detected once, and approximately 1.7% sits in the top ten. Sequenced input: naive CD8+ T cells from PBMCs. The receptor source for this set is a young man in good health. Some clones in this sample may be carry-over from other donors' samples.

CDR3 protein: CASSQDRTHNSPLHF. CDR3 in DNA: TGCGCCAGCAGCCAAGACAGAACCCATAATTCACCCCTCCACTTT. J is TRBJ1-6 and V is TRBV4-1, with D hard to call. The V and J ends lost 0 bases and 5 bases respectively, with 8 bases between them. Germline values: CDR1 MGHRA, CDR2 YSYEKL. The CDR3 is 15 residues long.

The chain combines TRBV6-1 with TRBJ2-5, with D perhaps TRBD1 (6 bases). The V end was cut by 2 bases, the J end by 1 base, with 8 bases between. The V gene's germline CDR1 is MNHNS and CDR2 SASEGT. There are 14 residues in the CDR3. The CDR3 loop is CASSELTGQETQYF. In DNA form, the CDR3 reads TGTGCCAGCAGTGAATTGACAGGCCAAGAGACCCAGTACTTC.

Comments on this clone: This same CDR3 is encoded by further DNA sequences in the sample. The chain couples TRBV7-9 to TRBJ2-7, with 7 bases matching TRBD1. The CDR3 sequence is 14 residues long. The ends lost 3 bases at V and 0 bases at J; junction bases unmatched: 2. CDR1 and CDR2 (germline): SEHNR, FQNEAQ (reference sequence). CDR3 DNA sequence: TGTGCCAGCAGCTTGACAGGGAGCTCCTACGAGCAGTACTTC. This codes for CASSLTGSSYEQYF. Together with reference TRBV7-9 and TRBJ2-7, the CDR3 gives the full variable domain: DTGVSQNPRHKITKRGQNVTFRCDPISEHNRLYWYRQTLGQGPEFLTYFQNEAQLEKSRLLSDRFSAERPKGSFSTLEIQRTEQGDSAMYLCASSLTGSSYEQYFGPGTRLTVT.

In DNA form, the CDR3 reads TGTGCCAGCAGTTATTATAGCGGGAGTGCAGATACGCAGTATTTT. This codes for CASSYYSGSADTQYF. The chain carries TRBV27 and TRBJ2-3, with 9 bases matching TRBD2. The junction had 6 bases not matched to a gene; V was cut back by 4 bases and J by 4 bases. Germline lookup yields CDR1 MNHEY and CDR2 SMNVEV (reference sequence). The CDR3 consists of 15 residues.